The 27 T cell receptor beta chains in this list originate from one sample, sequenced in a study of prognosis after radiotherapy for stage I lung cancer. The authors amplified TCR beta CDR3 from genomic DNA using two-round multiplex PCR. Primers specific to each TRBV and TRBJ gene drove first-round PCR. One entry per CDR3 protein results from TCRdb running MiXCR on the multiplex PCR reads. The table shows fewer than 30,000 distinct CDR3 sequences, with around 42% occurring only once. The input for sequencing was PBMCs, taken before or after stereotactic body radiation therapy (not recorded which). Receptors were obtained from a donor of 50 years or more with non-small cell lung cancer.

This clonotype was observed many times. The chain has TRBV2 and TRBJ2-1, with 9 bases lining up with TRBD1. Germline trimming cut 2 bases from V and 7 bases from J; bases unmatched to any gene: 6. The CDR3 is made up of 15 amino acids. The V gene's germline CDR1 is SNHLY and CDR2 FYNNEI. CDR3 amino acids: CASSEPGQGSNEQFF. Written as DNA, the CDR3 is TGTGCCAGCAGTGAACCCGGACAGGGGTCGAATGAGCAGTTCTTC.

This clonotype was counted a single time. The chain links TRBV2 to TRBJ2-2; D is uncertain. The CDR3 sequence is 16 residues long. CDR1 and CDR2 from the germline V gene are SNHLY and FYNNEI. V was pared by 6 bases and J by 8 bases, with 22 bases between. CDR3: CASRKRSLEPGGELFF. CDR3 DNA sequence: TGTGCCAGCAGAAAGAGGAGTTTAGAACCTGGAGGGGAGCTGTTTTTT.

The chain recombines TRBV28 with TRBJ1-5, with D possibly TRBD1 on 6 matching bases. Germline V gene data show CDR1 as MDHEN and CDR2 as SYDVKM. Trimming took off 5 bases at V and 6 bases at J, with 20 bases between the two ends. This CDR3 has 16 amino acids. The CDR3 region has the DNA TGTGCCAGCAGTACTCCGCCGGGACACTTAGGTCAGCCCCAGCATTTT. Protein: CASSTPPGHLGQPQHF.

This clonotype showed up just a few times. This CDR3 fails to terminate in the conserved phenylalanine or tryptophan, so it likely reflects a read error. The rearrangement uses TRBV4-3 and TRBJ1-1; no reliable D call. V was trimmed by 2 bases and J by 1 base, leaving 8 bases between them. Per the germline V gene, CDR1 is LGHNA and CDR2 is YSLEER. The CDR3 covers 14 residues. CDR3 sequence reads: CASSQLTGNTEAFS. CDR3 bases: TGCGCCAGCAGCCAATTAACTGGGAACACTGAAGCTTTCTCT.

The genes are TRBV7-3 and TRBJ2-2; maybe TRBD2 (5 bases). Germline assignment: CDR1 SGHTA and CDR2 FQGTGA. V lost 5 bases and J lost 7, with 20 bases in between. This CDR3 is built from 16 residues. The CDR3 sequence is CASSPKASWIVGELFF. The CDR3 nucleotides read TGTGCCAGCAGCCCTAAGGCTAGCTGGATCGTCGGGGAGCTGTTTTTT.

This clonotype was observed at least ten times. The chain joins TRBV19 to TRBJ2-5; tentatively, D is TRBD1 (6 bases). The CDR3 contains 13 residues. In germline, CDR1 is LNHDA, CDR2 SQIVND (reference sequence). Trimming took 4 bases from V and 1 from J, leaving 7 bases between them. CDR3 DNA: TGTGCCAGTAGTAGACAGGCCCAAGAGACCCAGTACTTC. Protein sequence: CASSRQAQETQYF.

This clonotype was found many times. The rearrangement joins TRBV2 to TRBJ1-6; D remains unclear. The V end was cut by 6 bases, the J end by 9 bases, with 21 bases between. Germline CDR1 SNHLY, CDR2 FYNNEI. The CDR3 length is 16 residues. The CDR3, as DNA: TGTGCCAGCAGGGGTAATCCCCAAGGGCTAAGTTCACCCCTCCACTTT. Translation gives CASRGNPQGLSSPLHF.

This clonotype was seen just once. The chain uses TRBV19 and TRBJ1-1; the D gene is possibly TRBD1 (6 bases). Trimming left V 1 base short and J 6 bases short, with 15 bases between. The germline CDR1 and CDR2 sequences are LNHDA and SQIVND (reference sequence). The CDR3 is made up of 15 amino acids. As DNA, the CDR3 is TGTGCCAGTAGTATAGGGGCGGGGGCGGGTTCTGAAGCTTTCTTT. This gives the protein CASSIGAGAGSEAFF. The entire variable domain, with the rest obtained from reference TRBV19 and TRBJ1-1, is as follows: DGGITQSPKYLFRKEGQNVTLSCEQNLNHDAMYWYRQDPGQGLRLIYYSQIVNDFQKGDIAEGYSVSREKKESFPLTVTSAQKNPTAFYLCASSIGAGAGSEAFFGQGTRLTVV.

Comment on this clonotype: The junction does not match germline at one end; this may be a read error. This chain joins TRBV24-1 and TRBJ1-1; D not certain. The CDR3 runs 13 residues. Per the germline V gene, CDR1 is KGHDR and CDR2 is SFDVKD. The CDR3 here is CSTSEVGNTEAFF. The CDR3 region has the DNA TGTTCCACCAGTGAGGTGGGTAACACTGAAGCTTTCTTT.

J is TRBJ1-5 and V is TRBV7-2; TRBD1 might be the D (5 bases). Deletions cut 5 bases from V and 4 bases from J, with 15 bases between. The CDR3 is 15 residues long. The germline V gene has CDR1 SGHTA and CDR2 FQGNSA. This CDR3 reads CASSPDMGRNQPQHF. In nucleotides, the CDR3 is TGTGCCAGCAGCCCTGACATGGGGCGGAATCAGCCCCAGCATTTT.

This clonotype was observed many times. The chain links TRBV15 to TRBJ2-7; D may match TRBD1 or TRBD2 (5 bases each). Looked up from germline, CDR1 is LNHNV and CDR2 is YYDKDF (reference sequence). Trimming cost V 0 bases and J 5 bases, with 14 bases left between them. CDR3 length: 15 amino acids. The CDR3 region has the DNA TGTGCCACCAGCAGAGATCAGGGCCCGGGAAACGAGCAGTACTTC. Encoded protein: CATSRDQGPGNEQYF.

The chain carries TRBV5-1 and TRBJ1-4; TRBD1 aligns across 9 bases. CDR3 length: 15 amino acids. With 7 bases clipped from V and 6 bases from J, the junction kept 10 bases outside the gene matches. Germline CDR1 and CDR2: SGHRS and YFSETQ. The CDR3 DNA reads as TGCGCCAGCCGACCCCGGGACAGGGTGCATGAAAAACTGTTTTTT. It is translated as CASRPRDRVHEKLFF.

The sample holds one count of this clonotype. V usage is TRBV6-2 or TRBV6-3 and J usage is TRBJ1-5; D not certain. V was trimmed by 5 bases and J by 3 bases, leaving 8 bases between them. The CDR3 totals 13 residues. Germline V gene data show CDR1 as MNHEY and CDR2 as SVGEGT. This CDR3 reads CASSMASNQPQHF. The CDR3 DNA is TGTGCCAGCAGTATGGCCTCCAATCAGCCCCAGCATTTT.

This clonotype was counted a few times. A much larger clone differs from this one at a single base, so this may be a read error. This rearrangement joins TRBV3-1 to TRBJ1-1, with D unclear. Germline assignment: CDR1 LGHDT and CDR2 YNNKEL (reference sequence). The CDR3 totals 12 residues. In DNA form, the CDR3 reads TGTGCCAGCAGCCGGGGTGTTGCTGAATCTTTCTTT. This encodes CASSRGVAESFF.

The rearrangement joins TRBV5-1 to TRBJ1-2; 7 bases are shared with TRBD1. Germline V CDR1 and CDR2: SGHRS, YFSETQ. After removal of 4 bases from V and 10 bases from J, the junction contained 13 bases not matched to a gene. The CDR3 totals 14 residues. CDR3 DNA: TGCGCCAGCAGCGCTGACAGGGAAGGGCATGTCTACACCTTC. This gives the protein CASSADREGHVYTF.

This chain links TRBV5-8 with TRBJ2-1, with a tentative D call TRBD1 (6 bases). Deletions cut 0 bases from V and 0 bases from J, with 7 bases between. Germline V gene sequence: CDR1 SGHTS, CDR2 YDEGEE. This CDR3 region has 15 residues. The chain's CDR3 is CASSLEGGSYNEQFF. In DNA, the CDR3 is TGTGCCAGCAGCTTGGAAGGGGGCTCCTACAATGAGCAGTTCTTC.

The sample holds a few counts of this clonotype. A much bigger clone sits one base away, suggesting this may be a read error. Because it lacks the conserved phenylalanine or tryptophan at the end, this CDR3 is likely a read error. The chain employs TRBV12-3 or TRBV12-4 and TRBJ1-1, with D possibly matching TRBD1 (5 bases). This CDR3 region has 12 residues. Trimming took 5 bases from V and 11 from J, leaving 15 bases between them. The CDR3 nucleotides are TGTGCCAGCAGTGATGGGGCGCCTCGCGCTTTCCTT. This sequence encodes CASSDGAPRAFL.

On this clonotype itself: A much larger clone differs by one base, so this may be a read error. The chain is built from TRBV12-3 or TRBV12-4 and TRBJ1-2; 7 nucleotides match TRBD1. The CDR3 totals 13 residues. CDR3 sequence (DNA): TGTGCCAGCAGTATGACAGGGAACTATGGCTATACCTTC. Translation: CASSMTGNYGYTF.

With respect to this clonotype: An end of the junction differs from the germline gene, which may be a read error. This rearrangement joins TRBV6-2 or TRBV6-3 to TRBJ2-2; D remains unclear. Germline CDR1 is MNHEY and CDR2 is SVGEGT. The CDR3 extends over 16 amino acids. As DNA, the CDR3 is TGTGCCAGCAGGCCTACTTCTATCGGCAGCACCTGGGAGCTGTTTTTT. Residues: CASRPTSIGSTWELFF.

On this clonotype itself: A read error is possible here, since a much larger clone lies one base away. In DNA form, the CDR3 reads TGTGCCAGCACCGGAGCGGGGTCCGGCGAGACCCAGTACTTC. The encoded protein is CASTGAGSGETQYF. This rearrangement joins TRBV6-2 or TRBV6-3 to TRBJ2-5, with TRBD2 matching over 7 bases. Trimming at V came to 7 bases and at J to 5 bases, leaving 10 bases not matched to a gene. The CDR3 consists of 14 residues. Germline CDR1 MNHEY, CDR2 SVGEGT.

Comment on this clonotype: The junction shows a germline mismatch at one end, possibly a read error. The chain joins TRBV6-1 to TRBJ1-1; D not certain. The germline V gene encodes CDR1 MNHNS and CDR2 SASEGT. The CDR3 length is 16 residues. CDR3 in amino acids: CPSTTRTGGNNTEAFF. The CDR3, as DNA: TGTCCCAGCACCACCCGAACGGGCGGAAATAACACTGAAGCTTTCTTT.

Note on this clonotype: One end of the junction varies from germline; a read error may be responsible. The chain has TRBV6-2 or TRBV6-3 and TRBJ2-1; D gene ambiguous. CDR1 and CDR2 from the germline V gene are MNHEY and SVGEGT. This CDR3 comprises 15 residues. DNA for the CDR3: TGTGCCAGCATTTCCGGGTTGTCTCGAGGCTATGATCAGTTCTTC. Protein sequence: CASISGLSRGYDQFF.

This clonotype was recorded at least ten times. The genes are TRBV5-1 and TRBJ2-5; D is possibly TRBD1 (7 bases). Trimming stripped 4 bases from V and 0 bases from J, with 13 bases between. The CDR3 has 15 residues. Germline V CDR1 and CDR2: SGHRS, YFSETQ. CDR3 protein: CASSQGGTYQETQYF. The CDR3 nucleotides read TGCGCCAGCAGCCAGGGGGGAACGTACCAAGAGACCCAGTACTTC.

Remarks on this clonotype: One end of the junction fails to match germline, which may point to a read error. The gene calls are TRBV6-2 or TRBV6-3 and TRBJ2-2; D is possibly TRBD1 or TRBD2 (5 bases each). Germline CDR1 and CDR2: MNHEY and SVGEGT. The CDR3 has 15 residues. The CDR3 region is CASSLGRSNTWELFF. In DNA form, the CDR3 reads TGTGCCAGCAGTTTGGGACGGTCGAACACCTGGGAGCTGTTTTTT.

The table lists this clonotype with many counts. The chain is built from TRBV10-3 and TRBJ2-3; 8 bases match TRBD2. The CDR3 is made up of 15 amino acids. Germline V lookup: CDR1 ENHRY, CDR2 SYGVKD. After removal of 7 bases from V and 2 bases from J, the junction contained 8 bases not matched to a gene. CDR3: CAITGLAGTTDTQYF. The CDR3 nucleotides are TGTGCCATCACTGGACTAGCAGGGACCACAGATACGCAGTATTTT.

Concerning this clonotype: A read error may account for a junction end that differs from germline. This rearrangement joins TRBV6-2 or TRBV6-3 to TRBJ1-2; D is unclear. The CDR3 is 15 residues long. The germline V gene encodes CDR1 MNHEY and CDR2 SVGEGT. This CDR3 is CASSSLEAVNYVYTF. In DNA form, the CDR3 reads TGTGCCAGCAGTTCCCTGGAGGCAGTGAACTATGTCTACACCTTC.

This clonotype came up many times. This chain connects TRBV28 to TRBJ1-4; 8 positions match TRBD1. Germline CDR1 and CDR2: MDHEN and SYDVKM. The CDR3 has 16 amino acids. Trimming removed 6 bases from V and 0 bases from J; junction bases left unmatched: 6. CDR3 DNA sequence: TGTGCCAGCAGCCTAGGACAGGGCCCAACTAATGAAAAACTGTTTTTT. As protein: CASSLGQGPTNEKLFF.